This T cell receptor (beta chain) was profiled in a study of OX40 agonist ivuxolimab in advanced cancers. Study-wide results and limits: Normalized T-cell clonal expansion was also low in some nonresponders.

Only in-frame clones appear in the TCRdb table, and some are missing; sequencing was by immunoSEQ multiplex PCR. The data show about 120,000 clones, around 89% seen once. CDR1 and CDR2 from the germline V gene are SGDLS and YYNGEE. V lost 0 bases, J lost 2 bases, and 13 bases lay in between. The CDR3 runs to 16 residues. Blood got drawn at baseline, again on cycle 4 day 1, and then on cycle 7 day 1. A single count supports this clone. The antigen remains undetermined. The source is an adult with an advanced solid tumor such as melanoma, head and neck, liver or kidney cancer. Sequences were derived from CD4+ or CD8+ T cells sorted from blood, sampled in a trial of the OX40 agonist ivuxolimab. This chain connects TRBV9 to TRBJ2-3; possibly TRBD1 or TRBD2 for D (6 bases each). CDR3: CASSVGPGANTDTQYF. CDR3 in DNA: TGTGCCAGCAGCGTAGGTCCGGGGGCCAACACAGATACGCAGTATTTT.